Below are 4 T cell receptor beta chains sequenced from a single sample in a study of shared clonotypes between healthy human individuals. CD45RO-negative, CCR7-positively selected cells formed the naive CD8 fraction, excluding terminally differentiated effector memory CD45RA+ cells. Sequencing was performed with immunoSEQ multiplex PCR; in TCRdb, only in-frame clones are kept and a portion is missing. The table has roughly 2,000,000 clones, just under 95% seen once. Sequencing was done on a sample of naive CD8+ T cells from PBMCs. Receptors originate from a man younger than 35 in good health. Some clones in this sample may be carry-over from other donors' samples.

The chain links TRBV5-1 to TRBJ2-1, with D possibly TRBD1 on 5 matching bases. The V gene lost 4 bases and the J gene lost 5 bases, with 13 bases spanning the gap. Germline V gene data show CDR1 as SGHRS and CDR2 as YFSETQ. CDR3 length equals 14 residues. The CDR3 loop is CASSPAQGNNEQFF. The CDR3, as DNA: TGCGCCAGCAGCCCCGCGCAGGGTAACAATGAGCAGTTCTTC.

This clone came up once. The rearrangement uses TRBV14 and TRBJ2-7; no reliable D call. Trimming took 0 bases from V and 2 from J, leaving 8 bases between them. The CDR3 consists of 14 residues. Per the germline V gene, CDR1 is SGHDN and CDR2 is FVKESK. The CDR3 DNA reads TGTGCCAGCAGCCAAGATCTTAGTACCTACGAGCAGTACTTC. It is translated as CASSQDLSTYEQYF.

V gene TRBV30 combines with J gene TRBJ2-2; D perhaps matches TRBD2 (6 bases). The germline CDR1 and CDR2 sequences are GTSNPN and SVGIG (reference sequence). The CDR3 length is 12 residues. Trimming took 5 bases from V and 7 from J, leaving 11 bases between them. CDR3 bases: TGTGCCTGGTCGATGGGGGGCGGGGAGCTGTTTTTT. It yields the protein CAWSMGGGELFF.

This clone was found once. Distinct nucleotide sequences in the sample also encode this CDR3. The gene calls are TRBV7-3 and TRBJ2-1; TRBD2 matches at 10 bases. The CDR3 is made up of 15 amino acids. Per germline, CDR1 SGHTA and CDR2 FQGTGA. The V segment lost 4 bases and the J segment 1 base; nucleotides outside the gene matches: 1. The CDR3 sequence is CASSSSGGSYNEQFF. The DNA for the CDR3 is TGTGCCAGCAGCTCTAGCGGGGGTTCCTACAATGAGCAGTTCTTC.